One sample yielded the 9 T cell receptor beta chains listed below, sequenced in a study of identical twins. TCRdb reprocessed the 5' RACE reads with MiXCR, giving one entry per CDR3 protein. The sample has under 300,000 distinct CDR3 sequences; approximately 11% are singletons. The same specimen was also included in a second study, on yellow fever vaccine responses in identical twins.

The specimen sequenced was memory (CD45RO+) T cells sorted from blood. Source of these receptors: a young woman in good health.

The table lists this clonotype with many counts. This chain links TRBV24-1 with TRBJ2-1, with 7 bases that match TRBD1. This CDR3 has 15 amino acids. After removal of 6 bases from V and 1 base from J, the junction contained 5 bases not matched to a gene. Looked up from germline, CDR1 is KGHDR and CDR2 is SFDVKD. CDR3 bases: TGTGCCACCAGTACCCGGGACAGTTCCTACAATGAGCAGTTCTTC. Its translation: CATSTRDSSYNEQFF.

This clonotype appeared many times. The chain recombines TRBV20-1 with TRBJ2-7; 8 nucleotides align to TRBD2. Germline values: CDR1 DFQATT, CDR2 SNEGSKA (reference sequence). Trimming took 0 bases from V and 1 from J; bases not matched to a gene: 5. The CDR3 extends over 15 amino acids. The CDR3 region has the DNA TGCAGTGCTAGAGAGTGGCGGGAGGCTTCCTACGAGCAGTACTTC. This sequence encodes CSAREWREASYEQYF.

This clonotype occurred a few times. J is TRBJ2-5 and V is TRBV20-1, with 12 bases that match TRBD2. Looked up from germline, CDR1 is DFQATT and CDR2 is SNEGSKA (reference sequence). The length of the CDR3 is 15 residues. This chain's CDR3 is CSTSGSILILETQYF. The CDR3 bases are TGCTCGACTAGCGGGAGTATTCTCATCCTAGAGACCCAGTACTTC.

V and J are TRBV27 and TRBJ2-7, with D perhaps being TRBD1 or TRBD2 (6 bases each). The CDR3 runs 19 residues. Germline values: CDR1 MNHEY, CDR2 SMNVEV (reference sequence). V lost 1 base and J lost 0, with 22 bases in between. This CDR3 is CASSLLAGESYGSSYEQYF. The CDR3 nucleotides are TGTGCCAGCAGTTTATTGGCAGGGGAAAGCTACGGGAGCTCCTACGAGCAGTACTTC.

This chain joins TRBV5-1 and TRBJ2-2; 7 nucleotides line up with TRBD1. Germline trimming cut 4 bases from V and 4 bases from J; bases unmatched to any gene: 7. CDR1 is SGHRS and CDR2 is YFSETQ in the germline V gene. CDR3 size: 15 residues. The CDR3 DNA follows: TGCGCCAGCAGCCCGGCGACAGGGAGCACCGGGGAGCTGTTTTTT. Translation: CASSPATGSTGELFF.

This clonotype appeared many times. V is TRBV28 and J is TRBJ2-1, with a possible D match to TRBD2 (6 bases). This CDR3 has 14 residues. V was pared by 7 bases and J by 2 bases, with 12 bases between. Germline V gives CDR1 MDHEN, CDR2 SYDVKM. The CDR3 reads CASTGGATYNEQFF. The CDR3 coding sequence is TGTGCCAGCACAGGCGGGGCCACCTACAATGAGCAGTTCTTC.

This clonotype was found once. The rearrangement joins TRBV7-2 to TRBJ2-4; 11 bases line up with TRBD1. CDR1 is SGHTA and CDR2 is FQGNSA in the germline V gene. J lost 4 bases, V lost 5 bases, and 10 bases had no gene match. The CDR3 runs 17 residues. DNA of the CDR3: TGTGCCAGCAGCCCTACCGGGACAGGGGGTTTAAAAAACATTCAGTACTTC. Protein: CASSPTGTGGLKNIQYF.

The rearrangement links TRBV3-1 to TRBJ1-1, with D unclear. In germline, CDR1 is LGHDT, CDR2 YNNKEL (reference sequence). This CDR3 is built from 14 residues. Trimming stripped 3 bases from V and 2 bases from J, with 10 bases between. This chain's CDR3 is CASSHLTSNTEAFF. For the CDR3, the DNA is TGTGCCAGCAGCCACCTGACAAGTAACACTGAAGCTTTCTTT.

This clonotype was observed a handful of times. The genes are TRBV7-9 and TRBJ2-7; perhaps D is TRBD1 or TRBD2 (5 bases each). CDR3 length equals 16 residues. The germline CDR1 and CDR2 sequences are SEHNR and FQNEAQ (reference sequence). Trimming pared 5 bases from V and 0 bases from J, leaving 17 bases between. The CDR3 spells CASSLPTGPSSYEQYF. In nucleotides, the CDR3 is TGTGCCAGCAGCCTCCCCACGGGGCCGAGCTCCTACGAGCAGTACTTC. The full variable domain, in which reference TRBV7-9 and TRBJ2-7 provide the parts outside the CDR3, is DTGVSQNPRHKITKRGQNVTFRCDPISEHNRLYWYRQTLGQGPEFLTYFQNEAQLEKSRLLSDRFSAERPKGSFSTLEIQRTEQGDSAMYLCASSLPTGPSSYEQYFGPGTRLTVT.